The 14 T cell receptor beta chains given below trace back to one sample, sequenced in a study of radiotherapy plus CTLA-4 blockade in lung cancer. Profiled with immunoSEQ multiplex PCR; TCRdb holds only in-frame clones, not every one. The sample consists of roughly 60,000 clones, around 76% of them appearing once. Sequenced material: peripheral blood, taken from a patient treated with radiotherapy plus ipilimumab. The receptor source for this set is a human donor with non-small cell lung cancer who had a complete response to radiotherapy plus ipilimumab.

The V and J genes are TRBV15 and TRBJ1-2; 8 positions agree with TRBD1. Trimming at V came to 1 base and at J to 2 bases, leaving 0 bases not matched to a gene. In germline, CDR1 is LNHNV, CDR2 YYDKDF (reference sequence). The CDR3 extends over 14 amino acids. The CDR3 region is CATSRGDRNYGYTF. As DNA, the CDR3 is TGTGCCACCAGCAGAGGGGACAGGAACTATGGCTACACCTTC.

This clone was recorded only once. J is TRBJ1-4 and V is TRBV2; perhaps TRBD1 as D (6 bases). The CDR3 extends over 11 amino acids. The V end lost 7 bases, the J end lost 16 bases, and 16 bases lay between the germline ends. Germline V gene lookup returns CDR1 SNHLY and CDR2 FYNNEI. CDR3 in amino acids: CASKGGRASFF. In DNA, the CDR3 is TGTGCCAGCAAAGGGGGTCGGGCGTCGTTTTTT.

This rearrangement joins TRBV5-1 to TRBJ2-3; TRBD1 matches at 7 bases. This CDR3 has 16 residues. Trimming at V came to 2 bases and at J to 0 bases, leaving 6 bases not matched to a gene. Germline V gene data show CDR1 as SGHRS and CDR2 as YFSETQ. CDR3 region: CASSLGTAYSTDTQYF. CDR3 coding DNA: TGCGCCAGCAGCTTAGGGACAGCCTATAGCACAGATACGCAGTATTTT.

The chain employs TRBV18 and TRBJ1-5; no clear D. V lost 3 bases and J 2 bases, leaving 14 bases between the germline ends. CDR1 and CDR2 (germline): KGHSH, LQKENI. This CDR3 has 16 amino acids. The DNA for the CDR3 is TGTGCCAGCTCACCCGTGGCGGGTTTAGGCAATCAGCCCCAGCATTTT. It yields the protein CASSPVAGLGNQPQHF.

The chain combines TRBV10-2 with TRBJ1-5; 10 positions match TRBD1. Unmatched junction bases numbered 5, after V lost 6 bases and J lost 6 bases. This CDR3 is 14 amino acids long. Germline V gives CDR1 WSHSY, CDR2 SAAADI. The CDR3 sequence is CASRKGQGPQPQHF. The CDR3 DNA sequence: TGCGCCAGCAGAAAGGGACAGGGGCCTCAGCCCCAGCATTTT.

The gene calls are TRBV27 and TRBJ2-5, with 8 bases fitting TRBD1. In germline, CDR1 is MNHEY, CDR2 SMNVEV (reference sequence). The CDR3 runs to 14 residues. V was clipped by 5 bases and J by 1 base; unmatched bases: 3. CDR3: CASSQGQGQETQYF. CDR3 in DNA: TGTGCCAGCAGTCAAGGACAGGGCCAAGAGACCCAGTACTTC.

This CDR3 is CASSPLAILNEQFF. CDR3 coding DNA: TGCGCCAGCAGCCCCTTAGCGATACTCAATGAGCAGTTCTTC. The chain links TRBV5-1 to TRBJ2-1; TRBD2 is a possible D gene (5 bases). Trimming took 4 bases from V and 6 from J, leaving 14 bases between them. Germline CDR1 and CDR2: SGHRS and YFSETQ. CDR3 length equals 14 residues.

The chain carries TRBV13 and TRBJ1-1; perhaps TRBD1 as D (5 bases). Germline values: CDR1 PRHDT, CDR2 FYEKMQ (reference sequence). This CDR3 comprises 15 residues. V was clipped by 4 bases and J by 4 bases, with 16 bases between them. CDR3 sequence: CASSSRRRGGTEAFF. Written as DNA, the CDR3 is TGTGCCAGCAGCTCCCGCCGGAGGGGTGGCACTGAAGCTTTCTTT.

This clone has just a few counts. This chain uses TRBV7-9 with TRBJ2-7; 9 bases are a match to TRBD1. The V gene's germline CDR1 is SEHNR and CDR2 FQNEAQ (reference sequence). The CDR3 is 13 amino acids. The V and J ends lost 6 bases and 4 bases, in that order; junction bases with no gene match: 4. CDR3 loop: CASSTGGWYEQYF. CDR3 bases: TGTGCCAGCAGTACAGGGGGCTGGTACGAGCAGTACTTC. Filled out from reference TRBV7-9 and TRBJ2-7, the complete variable domain reads DTGVSQNPRHKITKRGQNVTFRCDPISEHNRLYWYRQTLGQGPEFLTYFQNEAQLEKSRLLSDRFSAERPKGSFSTLEIQRTEQGDSAMYLCASSTGGWYEQYFGPGTRLTVT.

The chain carries TRBV28 and TRBJ2-7; D unresolved. The CDR3 contains 11 residues. Trimming shortened V by 5 bases and J by 3 bases, and 5 bases separated the two germline ends. Germline V lookup: CDR1 MDHEN, CDR2 SYDVKM. The CDR3 DNA follows: TGTGCCAGCAGTCGACACTACGAGCAGTACTTC. Translation: CASSRHYEQYF.

The chain uses TRBV6-5 and TRBJ2-3; the D gene is possibly TRBD1 (5 bases). CDR3 size: 13 residues. Germline CDR1 and CDR2: MNHEY and SVGAGI. The ends were cut back, 5 bases at V and 11 bases at J, with 17 bases in the middle. CDR3 residues: CASSPRPQGKQYF. CDR3 coding DNA: TGTGCCAGCAGTCCGCGACCGCAGGGTAAGCAGTATTTT.

This clone appeared once. The chain combines TRBV9 with TRBJ2-5, with TRBD2 matching over 14 bases. After removal of 4 bases from V and 5 bases from J, the junction contained 7 bases not matched to a gene. Germline V CDR1 and CDR2: SGDLS, YYNGEE. The CDR3 consists of 16 residues. The CDR3, as DNA: TGTGCCAGCAGCACAGGACTAGCGGGAGGTGGTGAGACCCAGTACTTC. Its translation: CASSTGLAGGGETQYF.

The chain uses TRBV28 and TRBJ1-2, with TRBD1 matching over 10 bases. The V segment lost 8 bases and the J segment 8 bases; nucleotides outside the gene matches: 8. This CDR3 has 13 residues. Germline V gene lookup returns CDR1 MDHEN and CDR2 SYDVKM. The CDR3 loop reads CASFRDRGGGYTF. In DNA, the CDR3 is TGTGCCAGCTTCCGGGACAGGGGTGGAGGCTACACCTTC.

This sequence joins TRBV7-2 and TRBJ1-5, with a weak D call TRBD1 (6 bases). Germline CDR1 and CDR2: SGHTA and FQGNSA. V shed 4 bases and J shed 3 bases, with 19 bases lying between them. The CDR3 loop spans 17 amino acids. This chain's CDR3 is CASSSSNYRVSNQPQHF. The CDR3 DNA is TGTGCCAGCAGCTCCTCGAATTACAGGGTATCCAATCAGCCCCAGCATTTT.